The TCR beta chain described here comes from a study of blood T cell repertoires in COVID-19. V dropped 6 bases and J dropped 3; count of bases not matched to a gene: 3. Germline-derived CDR1 and CDR2 are ENHRY and SYGVKD. CDR3 size: 13 residues. Original analysis: How many nucleated cells were present was estimated from reference gene primer amplification. The data were produced by immunoSEQ multiplex PCR, yet TCRdb's version contains in-frame clones alone and is incomplete. V and J calls and clone size are copied from that table; D and trimming were computed from the DNA. Counted here are a few hundred thousand clones, approximately 86% occurring once; the ten biggest clones make up almost 2%.

The sequence derives from a man aged 25 to 40 with active or convalescent COVID-19. Input material: peripheral blood. The chain combines TRBV10-3 with TRBJ2-5; TRBD1 matches 8 bases. CDR3 sequence reads: CAIRDREKETQYF. The CDR3 coding sequence is TGTGCCATCAGGGACAGGGAGAAAGAGACCCAGTACTTC.